A single T cell receptor beta chain is shown here with its context. Antigen: not known. Cultured CD4+ T cell DNA underwent sequencing with the Oncomine TCR Beta short-read assay. TCRdb reanalysed the PCR reads using MiXCR and keeps one entry per CDR3 protein. There are roughly 20,000 distinct CDR3 sequences in the sample; approximately 45% occur only once, and about 3.2% lies in the top ten. This entry is derived from a study of vaccination and CD4 T cells after COVID-19. Regarding treatment: roughly 11-day PBMC culture with coronavirus spike peptide pools or control peptides (ViraFEST assay). Germline CDR1 and CDR2: MNHNS and SASEGT. This CDR3 is 12 amino acids long. The ends were cut back, 6 bases at V and 0 bases at J, with 3 bases in the middle.

The chain is built from TRBV6-1 and TRBJ1-3; no definite D call. Source: CD4+ T cells from blood, cultured in vitro, taken after SARS-CoV-2 vaccination. This receptor was obtained from a human donor who had recovered from COVID-19. This CDR3 reads CASRTSGNTIYF. Written as DNA, the CDR3 is TGTGCCAGCAGGACCTCTGGAAACACCATATATTTT.